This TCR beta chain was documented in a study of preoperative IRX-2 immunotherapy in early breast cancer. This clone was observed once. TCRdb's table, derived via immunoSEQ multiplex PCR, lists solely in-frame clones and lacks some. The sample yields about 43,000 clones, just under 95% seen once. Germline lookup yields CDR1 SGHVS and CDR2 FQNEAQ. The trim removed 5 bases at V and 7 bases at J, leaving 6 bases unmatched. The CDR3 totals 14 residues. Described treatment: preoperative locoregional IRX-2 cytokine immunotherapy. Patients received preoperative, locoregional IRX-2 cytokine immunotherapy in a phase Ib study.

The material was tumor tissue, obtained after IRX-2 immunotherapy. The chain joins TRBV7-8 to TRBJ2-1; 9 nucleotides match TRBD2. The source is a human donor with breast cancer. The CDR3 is CASSTREGLNEQFF. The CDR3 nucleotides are TGTGCCAGCAGCACGCGGGAGGGCCTAAATGAGCAGTTCTTC.